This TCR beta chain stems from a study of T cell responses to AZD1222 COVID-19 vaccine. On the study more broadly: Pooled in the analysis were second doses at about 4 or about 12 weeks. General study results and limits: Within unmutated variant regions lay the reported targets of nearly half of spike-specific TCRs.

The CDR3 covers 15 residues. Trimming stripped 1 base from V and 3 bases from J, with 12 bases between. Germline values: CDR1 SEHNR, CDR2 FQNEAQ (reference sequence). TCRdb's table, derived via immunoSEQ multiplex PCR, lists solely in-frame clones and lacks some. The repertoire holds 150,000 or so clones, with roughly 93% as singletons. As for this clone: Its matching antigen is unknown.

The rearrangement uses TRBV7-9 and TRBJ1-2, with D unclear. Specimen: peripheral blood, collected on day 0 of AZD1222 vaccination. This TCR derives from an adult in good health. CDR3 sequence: CASSLGVGNYYGYTF. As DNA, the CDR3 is TGTGCCAGCAGCTTAGGGGTGGGAAACTACTATGGCTACACCTTC.